Sequencing of this TCR beta chain was carried out in a study of breast tumors, draining lymph nodes, adjacent tissues. Study-wide results and limits: That most tumor T cells come from lymph nodes remained unproven. Tumor TCR diversity was below lymph nodes but above nontumor tissue. Data fit most tumor T cells coming from lymph node, expanding in tumor.

This clonotype was counted ten times or more. Its antigen is not identified. V lost 5 bases to trimming and J lost 0 bases; unmatched junction nucleotides: 7. Germline-derived CDR1 and CDR2 are MNHEY and SMNVEV (reference sequence). This CDR3 contains 17 residues. TCRdb reanalysed the multiplex PCR reads using MiXCR and keeps one entry per CDR3 protein. Seen here are about 32,000 distinct CDR3 sequences, roughly 32% observed once, and the top ten hold approximately 11%. The chain is built from TRBV27 and TRBJ2-7, with 13 bases fitting TRBD2. Specimen: breast tumor tissue. The receptor's source is a female donor with breast cancer. Some clones in this sample may be carry-over from other donors' samples. The CDR3 DNA reads as TGTGCCAGCAGTACTCCGGGACTAGCGGGAAGCTCCTACGAGCAGTACTTC. Translated, it gives CASSTPGLAGSSYEQYF.